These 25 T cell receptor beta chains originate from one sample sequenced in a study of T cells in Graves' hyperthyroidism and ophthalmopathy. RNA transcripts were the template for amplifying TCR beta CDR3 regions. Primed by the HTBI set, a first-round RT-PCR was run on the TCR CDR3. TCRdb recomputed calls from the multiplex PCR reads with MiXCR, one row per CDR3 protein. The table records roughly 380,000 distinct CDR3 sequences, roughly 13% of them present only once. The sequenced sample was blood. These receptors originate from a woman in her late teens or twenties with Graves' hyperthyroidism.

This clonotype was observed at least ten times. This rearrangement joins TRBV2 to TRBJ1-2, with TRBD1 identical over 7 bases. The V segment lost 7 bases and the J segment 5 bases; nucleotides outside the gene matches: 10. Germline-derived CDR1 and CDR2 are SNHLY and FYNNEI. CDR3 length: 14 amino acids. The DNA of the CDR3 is TGTGCCAGCAAGGTCTTGACAGGGCCTTATGGCTACACCTTC. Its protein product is CASKVLTGPYGYTF.

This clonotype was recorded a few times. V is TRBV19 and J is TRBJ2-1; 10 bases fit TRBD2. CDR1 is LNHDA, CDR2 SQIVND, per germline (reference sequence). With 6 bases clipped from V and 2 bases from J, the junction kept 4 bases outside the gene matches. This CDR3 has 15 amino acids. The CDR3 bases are TGTGCCAGTAGCGAACTAGCGGGAACCTACAATGAGCAGTTCTTC. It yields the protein CASSELAGTYNEQFF.

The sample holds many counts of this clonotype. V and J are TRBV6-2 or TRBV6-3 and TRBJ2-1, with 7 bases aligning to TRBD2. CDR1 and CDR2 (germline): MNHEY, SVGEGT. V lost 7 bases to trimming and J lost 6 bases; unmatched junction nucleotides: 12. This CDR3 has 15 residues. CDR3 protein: CASIRRGGSSNEQFF. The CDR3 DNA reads TGTGCCAGCATCCGCCGGGGCGGGAGTAGCAATGAGCAGTTCTTC.

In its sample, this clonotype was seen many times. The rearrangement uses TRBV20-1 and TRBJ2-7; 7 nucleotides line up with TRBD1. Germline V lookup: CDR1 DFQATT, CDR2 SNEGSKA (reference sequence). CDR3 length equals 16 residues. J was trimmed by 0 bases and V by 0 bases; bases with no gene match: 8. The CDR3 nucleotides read TGCAGTGCTAGAGATCAAACGGCAGGGGGCTCCTACGAGCAGTACTTC. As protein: CSARDQTAGGSYEQYF.

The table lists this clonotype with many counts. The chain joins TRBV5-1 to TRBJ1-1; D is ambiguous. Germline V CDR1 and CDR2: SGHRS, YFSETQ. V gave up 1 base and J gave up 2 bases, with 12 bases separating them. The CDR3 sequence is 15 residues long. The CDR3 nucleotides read TGCGCCAGCAGCTTGCCCGATGGGGTCAACACTGAAGCTTTCTTT. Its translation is CASSLPDGVNTEAFF.

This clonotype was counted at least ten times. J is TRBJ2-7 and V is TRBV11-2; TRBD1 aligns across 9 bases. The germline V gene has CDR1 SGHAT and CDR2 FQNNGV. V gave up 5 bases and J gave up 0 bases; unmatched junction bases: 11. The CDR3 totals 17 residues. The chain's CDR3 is CASSRLRGTGHSYEQYF. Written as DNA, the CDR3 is TGTGCCAGCAGCCGCCTCCGGGGGACAGGGCACTCCTACGAGCAGTACTTC.

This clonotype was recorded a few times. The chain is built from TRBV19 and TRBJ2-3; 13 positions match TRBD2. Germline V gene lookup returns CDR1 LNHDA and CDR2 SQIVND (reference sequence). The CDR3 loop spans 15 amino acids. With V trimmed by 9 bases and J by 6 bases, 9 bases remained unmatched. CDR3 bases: TGTGCCAGCACAAGGACTAGCGGGAGTACTGATACGCAGTATTTT. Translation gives CASTRTSGSTDTQYF.

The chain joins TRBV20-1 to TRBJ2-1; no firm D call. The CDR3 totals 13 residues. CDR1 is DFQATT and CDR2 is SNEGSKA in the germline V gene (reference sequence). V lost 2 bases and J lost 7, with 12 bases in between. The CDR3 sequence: CSARLSHGNEQFF. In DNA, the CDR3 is TGCAGTGCTAGATTATCCCACGGAAATGAGCAGTTCTTC.

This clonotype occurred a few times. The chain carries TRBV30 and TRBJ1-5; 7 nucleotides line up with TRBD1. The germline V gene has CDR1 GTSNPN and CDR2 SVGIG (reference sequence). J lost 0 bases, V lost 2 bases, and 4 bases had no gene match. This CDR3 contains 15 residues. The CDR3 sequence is CAWSSGTVSNQPQHF. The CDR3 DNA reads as TGTGCCTGGAGTTCTGGGACAGTTAGCAATCAGCCCCAGCATTTT. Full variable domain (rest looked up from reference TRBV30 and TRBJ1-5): SQTIHQWPATLVQPVGSPLSLECTVEGTSNPNLYWYRQAAGRGLQLLFYSVGIGQISSEVPQNLSASRPQDRQFILSSKKLLLSDSGFYLCAWSSGTVSNQPQHFGDGTRLSIL.

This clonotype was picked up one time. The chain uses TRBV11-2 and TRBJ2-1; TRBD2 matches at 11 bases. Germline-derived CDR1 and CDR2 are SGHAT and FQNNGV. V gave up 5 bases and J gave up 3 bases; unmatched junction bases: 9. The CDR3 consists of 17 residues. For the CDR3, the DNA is TGTGCCAGCAGCCGCCGATTCGGGACTAGCGGCTACAATGAGCAGTTCTTC. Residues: CASSRRFGTSGYNEQFF.

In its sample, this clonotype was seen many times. CDR3 bases: TGTGCCAGCAGTGAAGATTCAGTTAACAATCAGCCCCAGCATTTT. This encodes CASSEDSVNNQPQHF. This sequence joins TRBV2 and TRBJ1-5; D unclear. The CDR3 runs to 15 residues. The germline V gene encodes CDR1 SNHLY and CDR2 FYNNEI. Trimming cost V 1 base and J 3 bases, with 10 bases left between them.

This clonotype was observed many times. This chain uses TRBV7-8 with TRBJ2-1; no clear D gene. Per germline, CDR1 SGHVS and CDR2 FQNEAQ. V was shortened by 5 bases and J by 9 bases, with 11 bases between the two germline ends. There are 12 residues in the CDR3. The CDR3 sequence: CASSAHAGEQFF. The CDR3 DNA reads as TGTGCCAGCAGCGCCCACGCCGGTGAGCAGTTCTTC.

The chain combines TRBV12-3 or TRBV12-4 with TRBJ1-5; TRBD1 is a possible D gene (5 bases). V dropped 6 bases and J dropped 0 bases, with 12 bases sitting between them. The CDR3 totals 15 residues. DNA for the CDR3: TGTGCCAGCAGACAGGAAAGTTATAGCAATCAGCCCCAGCATTTT. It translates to CASRQESYSNQPQHF.

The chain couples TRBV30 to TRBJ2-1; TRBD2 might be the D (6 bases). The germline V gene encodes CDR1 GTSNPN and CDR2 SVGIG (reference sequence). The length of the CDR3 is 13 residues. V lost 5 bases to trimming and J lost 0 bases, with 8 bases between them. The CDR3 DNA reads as TGTGCCTGGTGGAGGGGCTCCTACAATGAGCAGTTCTTC. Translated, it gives CAWWRGSYNEQFF.

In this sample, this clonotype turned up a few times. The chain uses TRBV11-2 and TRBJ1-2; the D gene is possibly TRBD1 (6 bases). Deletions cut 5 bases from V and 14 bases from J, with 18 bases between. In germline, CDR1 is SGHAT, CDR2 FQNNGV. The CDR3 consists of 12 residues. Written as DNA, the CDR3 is TGTGCCAGCAGCCAAGACCGGACAGCTGTAACCTTC. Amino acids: CASSQDRTAVTF.

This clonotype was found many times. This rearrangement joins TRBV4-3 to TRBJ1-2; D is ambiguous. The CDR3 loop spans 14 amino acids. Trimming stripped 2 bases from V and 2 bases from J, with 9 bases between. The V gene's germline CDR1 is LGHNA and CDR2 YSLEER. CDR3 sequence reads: CASSQNTENYGYTF. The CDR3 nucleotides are TGCGCCAGCAGCCAAAATACAGAGAACTATGGCTACACCTTC.

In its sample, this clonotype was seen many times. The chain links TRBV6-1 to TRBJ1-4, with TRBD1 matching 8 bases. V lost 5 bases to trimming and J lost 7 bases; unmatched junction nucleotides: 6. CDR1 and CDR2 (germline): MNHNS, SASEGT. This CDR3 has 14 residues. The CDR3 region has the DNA TGTGCCAGCAGTCACCGACAGGGGAGTGAAAAACTGTTTTTT. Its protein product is CASSHRQGSEKLFF.

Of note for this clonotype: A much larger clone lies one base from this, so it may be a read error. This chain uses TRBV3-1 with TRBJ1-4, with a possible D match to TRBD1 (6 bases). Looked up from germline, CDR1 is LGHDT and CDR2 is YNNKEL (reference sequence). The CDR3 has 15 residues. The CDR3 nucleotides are TGTGCCAGCAGCCCTCTGGCAGGGGCTGCTGAAAAACTGTCTTTT. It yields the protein CASSPLAGAAEKLSF.

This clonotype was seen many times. The CDR3 protein is CASSEEWNTEAFF. The CDR3 nucleotides read TGTGCCAGCAGTGAAGAATGGAACACTGAAGCTTTCTTT. The chain combines TRBV25-1 with TRBJ1-1, with unresolved D. The CDR3 loop spans 13 amino acids. The V and J ends lost 2 bases and 1 base respectively, with 5 bases between them. Germline CDR1 MGHDK, CDR2 SYGVNS.

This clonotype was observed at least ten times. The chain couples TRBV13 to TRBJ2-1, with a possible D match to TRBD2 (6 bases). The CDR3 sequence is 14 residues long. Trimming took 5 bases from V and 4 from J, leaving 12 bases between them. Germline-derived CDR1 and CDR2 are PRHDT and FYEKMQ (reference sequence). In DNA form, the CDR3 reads TGTGCCAGCAGCCCTGCTAGCGCGTACAATGAGCAGTTCTTC. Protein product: CASSPASAYNEQFF.

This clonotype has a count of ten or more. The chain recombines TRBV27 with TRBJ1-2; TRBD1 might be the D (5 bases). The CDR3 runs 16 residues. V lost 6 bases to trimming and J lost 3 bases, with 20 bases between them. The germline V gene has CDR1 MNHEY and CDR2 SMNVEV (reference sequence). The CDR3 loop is CASRPRDWGSYYGYTF. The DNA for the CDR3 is TGTGCCAGCAGACCCAGGGACTGGGGCTCTTACTATGGCTACACCTTC.

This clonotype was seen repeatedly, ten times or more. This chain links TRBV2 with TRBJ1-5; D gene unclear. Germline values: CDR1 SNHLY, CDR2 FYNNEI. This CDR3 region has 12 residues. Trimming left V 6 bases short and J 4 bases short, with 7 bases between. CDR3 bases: TGTGCCAGCAGGCAATCTAATCAGCCCCAGCATTTT. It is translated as CASRQSNQPQHF.

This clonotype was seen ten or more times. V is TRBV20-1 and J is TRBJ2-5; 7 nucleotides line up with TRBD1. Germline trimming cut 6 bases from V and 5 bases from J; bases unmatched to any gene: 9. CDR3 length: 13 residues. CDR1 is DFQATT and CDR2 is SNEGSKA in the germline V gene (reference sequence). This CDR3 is CSATDRVPETQYF. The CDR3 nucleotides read TGCAGTGCAACCGACAGGGTCCCGGAGACCCAGTACTTC.

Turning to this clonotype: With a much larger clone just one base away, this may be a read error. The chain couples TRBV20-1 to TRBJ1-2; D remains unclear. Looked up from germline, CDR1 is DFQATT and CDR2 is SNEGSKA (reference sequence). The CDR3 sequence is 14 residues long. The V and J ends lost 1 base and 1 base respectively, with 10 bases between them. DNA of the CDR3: TGCAGTGCTAGAGTAGCGCTGGTTAACTATGGCTACACCTTC. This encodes CSARVALVNYGYTF.

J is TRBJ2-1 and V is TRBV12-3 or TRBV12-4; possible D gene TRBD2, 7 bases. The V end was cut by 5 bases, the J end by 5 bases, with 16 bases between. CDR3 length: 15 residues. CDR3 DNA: TGTGCCAGCAGTCAAGGGGGGGCCTTCAACAATGAGCAGTTCTTC. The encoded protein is CASSQGGAFNNEQFF.